The 32 T cell receptor beta chains listed next were all sequenced from one sample in a study of blood T cell repertoires in COVID-19. The method was immunoSEQ multiplex PCR; TCRdb's version includes in-frame clones alone and lacks a portion of them. This table has about 290,000 clones, 80% to 90% appearing once. The source material was peripheral blood. Receptors originate from a young woman with active or convalescent COVID-19.

V is TRBV11-1 and J is TRBJ1-3; D unclear. Germline V gene lookup returns CDR1 SGHAT and CDR2 FQDESV (reference sequence). This CDR3 spans 15 amino acids. Trimming removed 2 bases at V and 0 bases at J, with 8 bases between. The CDR3 spells CASSLSYGSGNTIYF. The CDR3 nucleotides read TGTGCCAGCAGCTTATCGTACGGCTCTGGAAACACCATATATTTT.

This chain uses TRBV18 with TRBJ1-4; D remains unclear. Trimming cost V 6 bases and J 8 bases, with 19 bases left between them. From germline, CDR1 is KGHSH and CDR2 LQKENI. This CDR3 region has 15 residues. The CDR3 is CASSPPSGGWEKLFF. CDR3 nucleotides: TGTGCCAGCTCCCCCCCCTCGGGAGGATGGGAAAAACTGTTTTTT.

The chain employs TRBV29-1 and TRBJ2-4; 9 nucleotides line up with TRBD1. V was pared by 1 base and J by 1 base, with 8 bases of the junction left unmatched. This CDR3 has 17 amino acids. The V gene's germline CDR1 is SQVTM and CDR2 ANQGSEA. The CDR3: CSVEGRWDREAKNIQYF. In nucleotides, the CDR3 is TGCAGCGTTGAAGGGAGGTGGGACAGGGAGGCCAAAAACATTCAGTACTTC.

The rearrangement links TRBV3-1 (or the pseudogene TRBV3-2) to TRBJ2-7, with TRBD1 identical over 7 bases. The V and J ends lost 5 bases and 4 bases, in that order; junction bases with no gene match: 5. CDR3 length: 13 amino acids. The germline V gene has CDR1 LGHDT and CDR2 YNNKEL (reference sequence). In DNA form, the CDR3 reads TGTGCCAGCAGCGTAGGGGGCGGGTACGAGCAGTACTTC. Translated, it gives CASSVGGGYEQYF.

V gene TRBV6-2 or TRBV6-3 combines with J gene TRBJ1-5, with a weak D call TRBD1 (5 bases). Germline CDR1 reads MNHEY; CDR2 reads SVGEGT. The CDR3 totals 15 residues. Trimming shortened V by 5 bases and J by 3 bases, and 14 bases separated the two germline ends. The CDR3 region is CASSGTRENNQPQHF. In DNA, the CDR3 is TGTGCCAGCAGTGGGACGCGGGAGAACAATCAGCCCCAGCATTTT.

This chain joins TRBV6-2 or TRBV6-3 and TRBJ1-5; D call uncertain. Germline CDR1 and CDR2: MNHEY and SVGEGT. The CDR3 consists of 15 residues. The V end lost 6 bases, the J end lost 2 bases, and 14 bases lay between the germline ends. The DNA for the CDR3 is TGTGCCAGCAGCCCTATGGGGAGGGGCAATCAGCCCCAGCATTTT. Protein product: CASSPMGRGNQPQHF.

The chain couples TRBV7-8 to TRBJ1-1, with D hard to call. V lost 0 bases to trimming and J lost 0 bases, with 20 bases between them. This CDR3 has 19 amino acids. Germline V gene sequence: CDR1 SGHVS, CDR2 FQNEAQ. The DNA of the CDR3 is TGTGCCAGCAGCTTAGCAGGTTACGCGGAGGTAGTCGTGAACACTGAAGCTTTCTTT. Translating gives CASSLAGYAEVVVNTEAFF.

The J gene is TRBJ2-5, the V gene TRBV3-1 (or the pseudogene TRBV3-2); 7 positions agree with TRBD2. This CDR3 is 16 amino acids long. V lost 2 bases to trimming and J lost 5 bases; unmatched junction nucleotides: 11. Germline values: CDR1 LGHDT, CDR2 YNNKEL (reference sequence). The CDR3 bases are TGTGCCAGCAGCCAATCCCCAGCGGGGCCAATGGAGACCCAGTACTTC. As protein: CASSQSPAGPMETQYF.

This chain uses TRBV30 with TRBJ1-5; D might be TRBD1 (6 bases). CDR1 and CDR2 from the germline V gene are GTSNPN and SVGIG (reference sequence). The CDR3 has 15 amino acids. V lost 0 bases and J lost 5, with 14 bases in between. The CDR3 DNA follows: TGTGCCTGGAGTGTAAAGCGGGACACCTATCAGCCCCAGCATTTT. Protein sequence: CAWSVKRDTYQPQHF.

The chain combines TRBV2 with TRBJ2-1; D is undetermined. Per germline, CDR1 SNHLY and CDR2 FYNNEI. The CDR3 loop spans 13 amino acids. Trimming cost V 2 bases and J 5 bases, with 7 bases left between them. This CDR3 is CASSEPANNEQFF. Here the CDR3 DNA reads TGTGCCAGCAGTGAACCCGCGAACAATGAGCAGTTCTTC.

This sequence joins TRBV6-5 and TRBJ1-2, with 9 bases aligning to TRBD1. The CDR3 consists of 13 residues. CDR1 MNHEY and CDR2 SVGAGI come from the germline V gene. V lost 7 bases and J lost 7; bases outside the gene matches: 7. The DNA for the CDR3 is TGTGCCAGCAACCCGGGACAGGGCTCTGGCTACACCTTC. Translated: CASNPGQGSGYTF.

This chain uses TRBV6-6 with TRBJ1-6; D may be TRBD1 (5 bases). Between the trimmed V and J ends, which lost 0 bases and 7 bases, there was a span of 10 bases. From germline, CDR1 is MNHNY and CDR2 SVGAGI (reference sequence). The CDR3 extends over 15 amino acids. The CDR3 spells CASSYSDSRNSPLHF. CDR3 sequence (DNA): TGTGCCAGCAGTTACTCCGACAGTCGAAATTCACCCCTCCACTTT.

The rearrangement uses TRBV7-2 and TRBJ1-2; 8 bases are shared with TRBD1. This CDR3 has 14 amino acids. V gave up 5 bases and J gave up 8 bases; unmatched junction bases: 10. Germline lookup yields CDR1 SGHTA and CDR2 FQGNSA. The CDR3 DNA follows: TGTGCCAGCAGCCCCGGACAGGGATTAAGGGGCTACACCTTC. Translated, it gives CASSPGQGLRGYTF.

The V and J genes are TRBV10-2 and TRBJ1-3; TRBD1 matches at 9 bases. V trimming: 6 bases; J trimming: 3 bases; junction bases outside the gene matches: 6. There are 15 residues in the CDR3. Germline CDR1 and CDR2: WSHSY and SAAADI. CDR3 loop: CASRIGTGLGNTIYF. The CDR3 DNA is TGCGCCAGCAGGATCGGGACAGGGCTTGGAAACACCATATATTTT.

The chain couples TRBV6-5 to TRBJ1-3; the match to TRBD1 covers 7 bases. This CDR3 is 15 amino acids long. CDR1 and CDR2 from the germline V gene are MNHEY and SVGAGI. V was pared by 6 bases and J by 4 bases, with 9 bases of the junction left unmatched. The DNA of the CDR3 is TGTGCCAGCAGGGTTAACAGGGGCCCCGGAAACACCATATATTTT. It translates to CASRVNRGPGNTIYF.

A remark on this clone: The junction departs from germline at one end; a sequencing error may be responsible. The chain couples TRBV10-3 to TRBJ1-1, with D unresolved. Germline lookup yields CDR1 ENHRY and CDR2 SYGVKD. This CDR3 region has 13 residues. The CDR3 spells CATRAVNSGEAFF. CDR3 bases: TGCGCGACGCGGGCAGTTAATTCTGGGGAAGCTTTCTTT.

This chain links TRBV7-9 with TRBJ1-4; the match to TRBD1 covers 7 bases. This CDR3 has 15 amino acids. Germline CDR1 SEHNR, CDR2 FQNEAQ (reference sequence). J gave up 4 bases and V 5 bases, and 7 bases lay outside the gene matches. The CDR3 region has the DNA TGTGCCAGCAGCCCCCCGGGACAGATTAATGAAAAACTGTTTTTT. It translates to CASSPPGQINEKLFF.

The chain joins TRBV11-1 to TRBJ2-5, with D possibly being TRBD2 (5 bases). This CDR3 spans 16 amino acids. Germline V gene lookup returns CDR1 SGHAT and CDR2 FQDESV (reference sequence). Trimming shortened V by 0 bases and J by 0 bases, and 11 bases separated the two germline ends. The CDR3 reads CASSLAARAHQETQYF. The CDR3 region has the DNA TGTGCCAGCAGCTTAGCAGCGCGGGCCCACCAAGAGACCCAGTACTTC.

This rearrangement joins TRBV6-6 to TRBJ2-1, with 12 nucleotides matching TRBD1. The V segment lost 8 bases and the J segment 9 bases; nucleotides outside the gene matches: 5. The CDR3 is made up of 13 amino acids. From germline, CDR1 is MNHNY and CDR2 SVGAGI (reference sequence). CDR3 residues: CASGGTGGGEQFF. In DNA, the CDR3 is TGTGCCAGCGGGGGGACAGGGGGCGGTGAGCAGTTCTTC.

The genes are TRBV3-1 (or the pseudogene TRBV3-2) and TRBJ1-1, with no clear D. Trimming removed 2 bases from V and 3 bases from J, with 16 bases in between. Germline CDR1 reads LGHDT; CDR2 reads YNNKEL (reference sequence). The CDR3 is 16 amino acids. CDR3 DNA: TGTGCCAGCAGCCAACGACGAGGGCACGGTTACACTGAAGCTTTCTTT. Translated, it gives CASSQRRGHGYTEAFF.

The chain carries TRBV19 and TRBJ1-1, with 9 bases fitting TRBD1. The CDR3 extends over 13 amino acids. Germline V gene data show CDR1 as LNHDA and CDR2 as SQIVND (reference sequence). The ends lost 11 bases at V and 0 bases at J; junction bases unmatched: 4. The CDR3 here is CAVGTGMNTEAFF. CDR3 DNA sequence: TGTGCCGTCGGGACAGGGATGAACACTGAAGCTTTCTTT.

Note on this clone: In the same sample, other DNA sequences code for this CDR3. The chain employs TRBV5-1 and TRBJ1-5; a weak D match, TRBD1 (5 bases). CDR3 length: 14 residues. Per germline, CDR1 SGHRS and CDR2 YFSETQ. Deletions cut 0 bases from V and 1 base from J, with 5 bases between. The CDR3 nucleotides read TGCGCCAGCAGCTTGGGACAGAGCAATCAGCCCCAGCATTTT. This sequence encodes CASSLGQSNQPQHF.

V gene TRBV5-4 combines with J gene TRBJ2-3; 16 bases are a match to TRBD2. Looked up from germline, CDR1 is SGHNT and CDR2 is YYREEE (reference sequence). The V gene end was trimmed by 4 bases and the J gene end by 1 base; junction bases not matched to a gene: 6. This CDR3 is 18 amino acids long. CDR3 region: CASSTGLAGGPGTDTQYF. CDR3 bases: TGTGCCAGCAGCACGGGACTAGCGGGGGGGCCGGGCACAGATACGCAGTATTTT.

The chain is built from TRBV6-6 and TRBJ2-3; 7 positions agree with TRBD1. The junction had 7 bases not matched to a gene; V was cut back by 4 bases and J by 12 bases. CDR3 size: 12 residues. Germline V gene lookup returns CDR1 MNHNY and CDR2 SVGAGI (reference sequence). The CDR3 DNA sequence: TGTGCCAGCAGTTCCCTGGACAGGCGTCAGTATTTT. This sequence encodes CASSSLDRRQYF.

This chain connects TRBV18 to TRBJ1-1; D uncertain. V was trimmed by 1 base and J by 0 bases, leaving 9 bases between them. The CDR3 is 15 residues long. Germline V lookup: CDR1 KGHSH, CDR2 LQKENI. CDR3 bases: TGTGCCAGCTCACCACTGCCGCTAATGAACACTGAAGCTTTCTTT. It specifies CASSPLPLMNTEAFF.

For this clone: The same CDR3 can be traced to other DNA sequences in this sample. The chain combines TRBV19 with TRBJ1-5; D call uncertain. V was clipped by 3 bases and J by 5 bases, with 8 bases between them. CDR1 and CDR2 (germline): LNHDA, SQIVND (reference sequence). The CDR3 extends over 13 amino acids. The CDR3 nucleotides read TGTGCCAGTAGTATTGCCCGAGATCAGCCCCAGCATTTT. It translates to CASSIARDQPQHF.

The V gene is TRBV7-2, the J gene TRBJ2-7, with TRBD1 matching over 7 bases. The CDR3 runs 14 residues. The trim removed 1 base at V and 3 bases at J, leaving 3 bases unmatched. CDR1 SGHTA and CDR2 FQGNSA come from the germline V gene. CDR3 in amino acids: CASSLGQGDYEQYF. CDR3 nucleotides: TGTGCCAGCAGCTTAGGGCAGGGGGACTACGAGCAGTACTTC.

This chain uses TRBV19 with TRBJ1-5; D may be TRBD1 (5 bases). Trimming took off 3 bases at V and 1 base at J, with 13 bases between the two ends. CDR1 LNHDA and CDR2 SQIVND come from the germline V gene (reference sequence). The CDR3 is made up of 16 amino acids. The CDR3 loop reads CASSIGAGQSNQPQHF. CDR3 nucleotides: TGTGCCAGTAGTATCGGGGCGGGGCAGAGCAATCAGCCCCAGCATTTT.

The count of this clone is one. This chain connects TRBV4-3 to TRBJ2-7, with 9 positions matching TRBD1. Losses at the gene ends were 4 bases for V and 0 bases for J; bases not matched to a gene: 16. Germline values: CDR1 LGHNA, CDR2 YSLEER. This CDR3 has 19 residues. This CDR3 reads CASSLRVGSGQGSSYEQYF. The CDR3, as DNA: TGCGCCAGCAGCCTCCGAGTGGGGTCAGGACAGGGGAGCTCCTACGAGCAGTACTTC.

The chain recombines TRBV3-1 (or the pseudogene TRBV3-2) with TRBJ2-1; no firm D call. Trimming removed 0 bases from V and 15 bases from J, with 12 bases in between. The CDR3 extends over 12 amino acids. Per the germline V gene, CDR1 is LGHDT and CDR2 is YNNKEL (reference sequence). As DNA, the CDR3 is TGTGCCAGCAGCCAAGATGTGGGCCCGGCGTTCTTC. Protein product: CASSQDVGPAFF.

This clone was recorded only once. The chain combines TRBV13 with TRBJ1-2; no reliable D call. V was cut by 5 bases and J by 8 bases, with 21 bases left in between. Per germline, CDR1 PRHDT and CDR2 FYEKMQ (reference sequence). CDR3 length: 15 amino acids. The CDR3 coding sequence is TGTGCCAGCAGCCCGCGGGGTTATCTCGCTCGGGGCTACACCTTC. This translates into CASSPRGYLARGYTF.

The gene calls are TRBV6-1 and TRBJ2-3, with no clear D. Looked up from germline, CDR1 is MNHNS and CDR2 is SASEGT. V lost 2 bases, J lost 5 bases, and 11 bases lay in between. The CDR3 is made up of 14 amino acids. Here the CDR3 DNA reads TGTGCCAGCAGTGAAACCTGGAGACTAGATACGCAGTATTTT. This encodes CASSETWRLDTQYF.